This T cell receptor (beta chain) was recovered during a study of T cells expressing NK-cell markers. This CDR3 has 14 amino acids. Germline lookup yields CDR1 MNHEY and CDR2 SMNVEV (reference sequence). One entry per CDR3 protein, without DNA, is what TCRdb gives after re-calling the 5' RACE reads. The sample's table shows about 8,000 distinct CDR3 sequences. The chain links TRBV27 to TRBJ2-5; TCRdb's assignment of TRBD1 cannot be checked, as there is no DNA. This receptor was taken from a young man in good health. The source material was blood T cells: a sorted CD56 or NKG2C T cell subset, CD4+ or CD8+ T cells, or bulk PBMC T cells (not recorded which). The CDR3 sequence is CASSLSPRRGTQYF.